This TCR beta chain is drawn from a study of CD8+ T cells in alopecia areata. As for the study in general: Each day, treated patients took oral tofacitinib twice, at 5 to 10 mg per dose.

The sample's treatment: oral pan-JAK inhibitor, 5-10 mg twice daily. The V gene lost 6 bases and the J gene lost 1 base, with 9 bases spanning the gap. The CDR3 is 13 residues long. The germline gives CDR1 SNHLY, CDR2 FYNNEI. RNA extraction and reverse transcription yielded cDNA as sequencing template. Repertoires were generated with immunoSEQ multiplex PCR, while TCRdb's copy carries only in-frame clones and drops some. There are fewer than 350,000 clones in the sample; roughly 50% occur only once, and approximately 1.7% lies in the top ten. The receptor comes from a human donor with alopecia areata. This chain links TRBV2 with TRBJ1-1; D remains unclear. The sequenced sample was CD4+ T cells sorted from blood, obtained at week 24, from a patient treated with tofacitinib. CDR3 DNA: TGTGCCAGCAGATCCAACGAGAACACTGAAGCTTTCTTT. This encodes CASRSNENTEAFF.